This record looks at one T cell receptor beta chain sequence and its context. This clonotype was seen at least ten times. Which antigen it targets is not known. No base qualities exist here, and no much larger clone lies one base off it. The entry originates in a study of human T cells and chemical hapten exposure (dated by TCRdb to 2020 to 2022). A note on the overall study: For sensitization, 2% DPC in acetone was applied to a roughly 2 cm by roughly 2 cm area of upper inner arm skin. The mostly female patient cohort included alopecia areata with under or over 50% scalp involvement, alopecia totalis and alopecia universalis. The study tracked peripheral blood TCR repertoire changes in vivo during primary and secondary sensitization to the hapten diphenylcyclopropenone (DPC) in alopecia patients. Patient blood was sampled pre-sensitization (week 0) and at 2, 6 and about 24 weeks after DPC sensitization. Around 29 alopecia patients provided blood for TCR sequencing at one to four time points (pre-sensitization, 2, 6 and 24 weeks). Libraries were pooled for sequencing, and variation in per-sample TCR yields was attributed mainly to small differences in library volumes within the pool. Patch tests used Finn chambers with 0.01% DPC on the upper back, scored after 6 days by International Contact Dermatitis Research Group standards. Throughout the approximately 23-week study period, patients were also given weekly therapeutic DPC doses on the scalp.

V loses 3 bases of germline sequence and J loses 5 bases, and the interval between the two ends is 7 bases. CDR3 length: 12 amino acids, cysteine to phenylalanine. Only the CDR3 DNA stays, 36 bases, in frame from base 1. The germline V gene sets CDR1 to SGHTA and CDR2 to FQGNSA. The time point label for this specimen denotes: patch test 1, 2 weeks after DPC sensitization. The sample's treatment or condition label, decoded: therapeutic diphenylcyclopropenone sensitization with weekly scalp DPC. Blood at each patch-test visit was drawn before the patch test was applied. To be eligible, patients had to be aged 18 to 70, diagnosed with alopecia and judged suitable for DPC therapy, while pregnant patients were excluded. Unfractionated whole blood was collected in Tempus Blood RNA tubes, and total RNA was extracted from that blood. The investigation overall reported the following: DPC sensitization did not change how many TCRs were above 1 in 1000 frequency, and no evidence was found of alterations in global repertoire structure. Repeated subsampling changed both the strength of the expansion versus patch-test correlation and the threshold at which that correlation became significant. Because every patient had alopecia, a presumed autoimmune disease, the patients' immune response might differ from that of healthy individuals. Significantly more large CDR3 similarity clusters were formed by expanded TCRs than by pre-sensitization or healthy control sets, consistent with antigen-driven responses. The number of PT1 expanded TCRs positively correlated with patch test score, significant at thresholds 8, 16 and 32 but not 4.

Library preparation used RACE. Reads for this sample came from a NextSeq 500. Library preparation attached unique molecular identifiers to individual cDNA molecules for quantitative, reproducible TCR counting. Each blood RNA sample was used to sequence both TCR alpha and TCR beta chains. The source study handled its data this way. Samples had a median of roughly 98,000 TCRs, with a range from 23,224 to 690,600. V, J and CDR3 annotation of the TCR reads was carried out using the Decombinator software suite. Every sample was subsampled to the same number of TCRs (28,000) for the PS versus PT1 abundance plots. Expanded TCRs were defined as absent before sensitization and observed at least eight times at the 2-week time point. In TCRdb, the public reads were trimmed at Q25 with fastp and aligned with MiXCR, with productive beta chains retained. CDR3 protein duplicates are merged, each entry listing the most common genes and DNA. TCRdb's processing, not the study's, gives the V and J calls here. Within this sample are 370,000 or so distinct CDR3 sequences, with approximately 5.1% of them counted one time only. The ten largest account for under 3% of the sample.

This TCR was recovered from a woman aged 50 to 65 with alopecia areata. Some clones in this sample may be carry-over from other donors' samples. The rearrangement combines TRBV7-2 with TRBJ2-5, with no confidently assigned D gene. The material was whole blood, obtained in connection with sensitization to the hapten diphenylcyclopropenone (DPC). In nucleotides, the sequence is TGTGCCAGCAGCTTCAATCGCGAGACCCAGTACTTC. Its coded protein is CASSFNRETQYF.